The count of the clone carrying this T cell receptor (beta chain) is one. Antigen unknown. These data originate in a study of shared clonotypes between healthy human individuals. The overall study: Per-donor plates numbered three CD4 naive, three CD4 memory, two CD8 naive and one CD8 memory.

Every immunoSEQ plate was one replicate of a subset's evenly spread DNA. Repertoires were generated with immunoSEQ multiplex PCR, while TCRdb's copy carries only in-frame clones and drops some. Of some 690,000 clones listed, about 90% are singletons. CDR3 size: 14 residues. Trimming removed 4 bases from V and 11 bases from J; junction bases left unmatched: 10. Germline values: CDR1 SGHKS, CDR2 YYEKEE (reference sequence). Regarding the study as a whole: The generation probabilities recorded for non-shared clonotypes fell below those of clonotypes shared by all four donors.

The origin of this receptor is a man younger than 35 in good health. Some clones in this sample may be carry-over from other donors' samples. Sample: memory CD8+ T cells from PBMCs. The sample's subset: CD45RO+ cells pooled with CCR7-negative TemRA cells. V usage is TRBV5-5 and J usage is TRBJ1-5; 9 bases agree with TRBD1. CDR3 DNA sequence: TGTGCCAGCAGCCCGGGGACAGGGTCGAGGGCCCAGCATTTT. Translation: CASSPGTGSRAQHF. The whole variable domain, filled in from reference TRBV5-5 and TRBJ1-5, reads DAGVTQSPTHLIKTRGQQVTLRCSPISGHKSVSWYQQVLGQGPQFIFQYYEKEERGRGNFPDRFSARQFPNYSSELNVNALLLGDSALYLCASSPGTGSRAQHFGDGTRLSIL.